Below are 25 T cell receptor beta chains sequenced from a single sample in a study of shared clonotypes between healthy human individuals. The table came from immunoSEQ multiplex PCR; TCRdb's copy has only in-frame clones and leaves some out. The table lists about 770,000 clones, about two thirds of them singletons. Input material: memory CD4+ T cells sorted from blood. Subset specified: CD45RA-negative fraction. The receptors derive from a woman in her twenties or thirties in good health.

Details on this clone: A far larger clone is a single base away, which makes a read error likely. The V and J genes are TRBV11-2 and TRBJ2-2; D unresolved. The length of the CDR3 is 14 residues. Germline V gene lookup returns CDR1 SGHAT and CDR2 FQNNGV. The CDR3 loop is CANSVGNAARELFF. DNA for the CDR3: TGTGCCAACAGCGTAGGGAATGCTGCGAGGGAGCTGTTTTTT.

CDR3 bases: TGTGCCAGCAGTTACTCGCGAACAGGCAACACCGGGGAGCTGTTTTTT. It specifies CASSYSRTGNTGELFF. The chain recombines TRBV6-5 with TRBJ2-2; possible D gene TRBD1, 5 bases. Between the trimmed V and J ends, which lost 0 bases and 2 bases, there was a span of 10 bases. The CDR3 length is 16 residues. Germline CDR1 MNHEY, CDR2 SVGAGI.

The gene calls are TRBV28 and TRBJ2-3; D uncertain. V was clipped by 7 bases and J by 2 bases, with 10 bases between them. The germline V gene encodes CDR1 MDHEN and CDR2 SYDVKM. CDR3 size: 13 residues. CDR3 DNA sequence: TGTGCCAGCACCATCCCCTTCACAGATACGCAGTATTTT. Its translation is CASTIPFTDTQYF.

V is TRBV5-1 and J is TRBJ2-2; D uncertain. The CDR3 has 14 amino acids. Trimming removed 4 bases at V and 4 bases at J, with 11 bases between. The germline CDR1 and CDR2 sequences are SGHRS and YFSETQ. DNA of the CDR3: TGCGCCAGCAGCGATCAAGGTACCACCGGGGAGCTGTTTTTT. It yields the protein CASSDQGTTGELFF.

The rearrangement uses TRBV10-3 and TRBJ2-3; D is possibly TRBD2 (6 bases). The CDR3 loop spans 14 amino acids. Trimming removed 10 bases at V and 0 bases at J, with 14 bases between. CDR1 is ENHRY and CDR2 is SYGVKD in the germline V gene. CDR3 sequence reads: CATSRGASTDTQYF. CDR3 DNA: TGTGCCACCTCGCGCGGGGCTAGCACAGATACGCAGTATTTT.

CDR3 amino acids: CASSLSSGRGEQFF. Here the CDR3 DNA reads TGTGCCAGCAGCTTGTCTTCCGGTCGGGGTGAGCAGTTCTTC. V is TRBV7-6 and J is TRBJ2-1; tentatively, D is TRBD2 (5 bases). Germline CDR1 SGHVS, CDR2 FNYEAQ. Between the trimmed V and J ends, which lost 3 bases and 9 bases, there was a span of 15 bases. This CDR3 has 14 amino acids.

V usage is TRBV5-1 and J usage is TRBJ2-2, with D possibly TRBD2 on 5 matching bases. Trimming removed 5 bases at V and 4 bases at J, with 12 bases between. There are 14 residues in the CDR3. Germline CDR1 SGHRS, CDR2 YFSETQ. DNA for the CDR3: TGCGCCAGCAGACTAGTAGTCAGCACCGGGGAGCTGTTTTTT. Translating it yields CASRLVVSTGELFF.

This clone showed up just once. CDR3 sequence: CASSIMGYTNTGELFF. The CDR3 DNA reads TGTGCCAGTAGTATAATGGGGTACACAAACACCGGGGAGCTGTTTTTT. The V and J genes are TRBV19 and TRBJ2-2; D not certain. Germline V gives CDR1 LNHDA, CDR2 SQIVND (reference sequence). The CDR3 is 16 amino acids. V gave up 2 bases and J gave up 2 bases, with 12 bases separating them. The full variable domain, rest sourced from reference TRBV19 and TRBJ2-2, is DGGITQSPKYLFRKEGQNVTLSCEQNLNHDAMYWYRQDPGQGLRLIYYSQIVNDFQKGDIAEGYSVSREKKESFPLTVTSAQKNPTAFYLCASSIMGYTNTGELFFGEGSRLTVL.

This sequence joins TRBV18 and TRBJ1-5; a weak D match, TRBD1 (5 bases). Per germline, CDR1 KGHSH and CDR2 LQKENI. Trimming cost V 2 bases and J 3 bases, with 17 bases left between them. CDR3 size: 17 residues. The CDR3 sequence is CASSPEGPLLSNQPQHF. In DNA, the CDR3 is TGTGCCAGCTCACCAGAGGGGCCGTTACTCTCCAATCAGCCCCAGCATTTT. The full variable domain, in which reference TRBV18 and TRBJ1-5 provide the parts outside the CDR3, is NAGVMQNPRHLVRRRGQEARLRCSPMKGHSHVYWYRQLPEEGLKFMVYLQKENIIDESGMPKERFSAEFPKEGPSILRIQQVVRGDSAAYFCASSPEGPLLSNQPQHFGDGTRLSIL.

This clone was recorded at least ten times. The chain joins TRBV9 to TRBJ1-2; D gene ambiguous. V was cut by 0 bases and J by 2 bases, with 8 bases left in between. Per the germline V gene, CDR1 is SGDLS and CDR2 is YYNGEE. The CDR3 has 14 amino acids. Written as DNA, the CDR3 is TGTGCCAGCAGCGTAGGGGTGGAAAACTATGGCTACACCTTC. It translates to CASSVGVENYGYTF.

The sample holds a few counts of this clone. The chain carries TRBV10-3 and TRBJ2-7; D uncertain. Germline loops: CDR1 ENHRY, CDR2 SYGVKD. The V end lost 10 bases, the J end lost 7 bases, and 17 bases lay between the germline ends. This CDR3 is 12 amino acids long. CDR3 DNA sequence: TGTGCCACCGGTCGGTCCTCGGCAGAGCAGTACTTC. Amino acids: CATGRSSAEQYF.

Notes on this clone: This clone may be a read error of a much larger clone one base away. Other DNA sequences within the sample encode an identical CDR3. This sequence joins TRBV5-1 and TRBJ2-6; D call uncertain. The V and J ends lost 3 bases and 0 bases respectively, with 4 bases between them. Germline V CDR1 and CDR2: SGHRS, YFSETQ. The CDR3 consists of 14 residues. CDR3 DNA sequence: TGCGCCAGCAGCTCAGGCTCTGGGGCCAACGTCCTGACTTTC. Translation: CASSSGSGANVLTF.

The chain is built from TRBV27 and TRBJ2-7, with 9 bases identical to TRBD2. This CDR3 is 16 amino acids long. With 6 bases clipped from V and 9 bases from J, the junction kept 18 bases outside the gene matches. Germline loops: CDR1 MNHEY, CDR2 SMNVEV (reference sequence). DNA of the CDR3: TGTGCCAGCAGCACAACTGGGGCGGGAGGGCAAATTGGGCAGTACTTC. This encodes CASSTTGAGGQIGQYF.

The V gene is TRBV11-3, the J gene TRBJ2-7; D is possibly TRBD1 (6 bases). CDR3 size: 11 residues. The V gene's germline CDR1 is SGHNT and CDR2 YENEEA. Trimming removed 4 bases from V and 12 bases from J, with 13 bases in between. The CDR3 nucleotides read TGTGCCAGCAGCTCCCGACAGGCTCCGTACTTC. Translating gives CASSSRQAPYF.

This chain connects TRBV28 to TRBJ1-5; possibly TRBD1 for D (5 bases). Trimming removed 4 bases at V and 3 bases at J, with 13 bases between. The CDR3 spans 15 residues. Germline values: CDR1 MDHEN, CDR2 SYDVKM. The CDR3 loop is CASSSPDSYNQPQHF. The CDR3 DNA is TGTGCCAGCAGTTCCCCAGACAGTTACAATCAGCCCCAGCATTTT.

The rearrangement uses TRBV2 and TRBJ2-1; TRBD1 matches at 7 bases. Germline values: CDR1 SNHLY, CDR2 FYNNEI. V lost 4 bases and J lost 6; bases outside the gene matches: 9. The length of the CDR3 is 15 residues. CDR3: CASSAGTAVGNEQFF. In DNA form, the CDR3 reads TGTGCCAGCAGTGCCGGGACAGCCGTGGGCAATGAGCAGTTCTTC.

The chain links TRBV28 to TRBJ2-5; 8 bases are a match to TRBD2. CDR1 is MDHEN, CDR2 SYDVKM, per germline. With V trimmed by 5 bases and J by 2 bases, 7 bases remained unmatched. The CDR3 runs 15 residues. The CDR3 DNA reads TGTGCCAGCAGTGACCAGTTAGCGGGACAAGAGACCCAGTACTTC. Protein: CASSDQLAGQETQYF. Complete variable domain (other parts from reference TRBV28 and TRBJ2-5): DVKVTQSSRYLVKRTGEKVFLECVQDMDHENMFWYRQDPGLGLRLIYFSYDVKMKEKGDIPEGYSVSREKKERFSLILESASTNQTSMYLCASSDQLAGQETQYFGPGTRLLVL.

The chain couples TRBV28 to TRBJ2-6; D may be TRBD1 (5 bases). Germline V lookup: CDR1 MDHEN, CDR2 SYDVKM. The V end was cut by 6 bases, the J end by 2 bases, with 17 bases between. The CDR3 is 17 residues long. CDR3 nucleotide sequence: TGTGCCAGCAGGCCTTCGGCAGGGCAGACTGGGGCCAACGTCCTGACTTTC. This gives the protein CASRPSAGQTGANVLTF.

This CDR3 reads CASSLDLAGGVTEQFF. The CDR3 nucleotides are TGTGCCAGCAGCTTAGATTTAGCGGGAGGTGTCACTGAGCAGTTCTTC. The chain carries TRBV11-3 and TRBJ2-1; 10 nucleotides agree with TRBD2. V was pared by 0 bases and J by 9 bases, with 8 bases of the junction left unmatched. Germline CDR1 reads SGHNT; CDR2 reads YENEEA. The CDR3 extends over 16 amino acids.

The gene calls are TRBV11-3 and TRBJ2-7; D is unclear. Trimming removed 5 bases at V and 5 bases at J, with 13 bases between. The CDR3 is 13 residues long. Germline values: CDR1 SGHNT, CDR2 YENEEA. CDR3 sequence: CASSRERENEQYF. CDR3 DNA sequence: TGTGCCAGCAGCCGCGAAAGGGAAAACGAGCAGTACTTC.

The chain uses TRBV4-2 and TRBJ2-2; 8 nucleotides align to TRBD2. Looked up from germline, CDR1 is LGHNA and CDR2 is YNFKEQ. Germline trimming cut 8 bases from V and 1 base from J; bases unmatched to any gene: 6. The CDR3 runs 15 residues. The CDR3: CASRPGLENTGELFF. In nucleotides, the CDR3 is TGTGCCAGCCGGCCGGGACTAGAGAACACCGGGGAGCTGTTTTTT.

This chain uses TRBV18 with TRBJ1-1; D perhaps matches TRBD1 (6 bases). CDR3 length equals 13 residues. V gave up 6 bases and J gave up 11 bases, with 19 bases separating them. Germline CDR1 KGHSH, CDR2 LQKENI. The DNA for the CDR3 is TGTGCCAGCTCTCCCCGGGGGGCCTGGTGGGCTTTCTTT. Amino acid sequence: CASSPRGAWWAFF. Full variable domain (missing parts from reference TRBV18 and TRBJ1-1): NAGVMQNPRHLVRRRGQEARLRCSPMKGHSHVYWYRQLPEEGLKFMVYLQKENIIDESGMPKERFSAEFPKEGPSILRIQQVVRGDSAAYFCASSPRGAWWAFFGQGTRLTVV.

The rearrangement joins TRBV9 to TRBJ1-4; TRBD1 matches at 7 bases. The CDR3 spans 15 residues. The germline V gene encodes CDR1 SGDLS and CDR2 YYNGEE. V dropped 2 bases and J dropped 5; count of bases not matched to a gene: 6. For the CDR3, the DNA is TGTGCCAGCAGCGTTAGCGGGACAGAGAATGAAAAACTGTTTTTT. Its protein is CASSVSGTENEKLFF. The full variable domain, with the rest looked up from reference TRBV9 and TRBJ1-4, is DSGVTQTPKHLITATGQRVTLRCSPRSGDLSVYWYQQSLDQGLQFLIQYYNGEERAKGNILERFSAQQFPDLHSELNLSSLELGDSALYFCASSVSGTENEKLFFGSGTQLSVL.

This clone was observed a few times. Other nucleotide sequences in the sample specify the same CDR3. In nucleotides, the CDR3 is TGTGCCAGCAGCCCTCAGCGGGATAGCTACGAGCAGTACTTC. This encodes CASSPQRDSYEQYF. The chain is built from TRBV11-2 and TRBJ2-7; 7 bases agree with TRBD2. V lost 5 bases and J lost 3; bases outside the gene matches: 7. The CDR3 is 14 amino acids. In germline, CDR1 is SGHAT, CDR2 FQNNGV. The complete variable domain, with remaining parts taken from reference TRBV11-2 and TRBJ2-7, reads EAGVAQSPRYKIIEKRQSVAFWCNPISGHATLYWYQQILGQGPKLLIQFQNNGVVDDSQLPKDRFSAERLKGVDSTLKIQPAKLEDSAVYLCASSPQRDSYEQYFGPGTRLTVT.

The chain uses TRBV4-2 and TRBJ1-4; D ambiguous. This CDR3 region has 15 residues. V gave up 1 base and J gave up 5 bases, with 11 bases separating them. Germline V gives CDR1 LGHNA, CDR2 YNFKEQ. CDR3 bases: TGTGCCAGCAGCCAAGGGGCACGGGAAAATGAAAAACTGTTTTTT. It codes for CASSQGARENEKLFF.